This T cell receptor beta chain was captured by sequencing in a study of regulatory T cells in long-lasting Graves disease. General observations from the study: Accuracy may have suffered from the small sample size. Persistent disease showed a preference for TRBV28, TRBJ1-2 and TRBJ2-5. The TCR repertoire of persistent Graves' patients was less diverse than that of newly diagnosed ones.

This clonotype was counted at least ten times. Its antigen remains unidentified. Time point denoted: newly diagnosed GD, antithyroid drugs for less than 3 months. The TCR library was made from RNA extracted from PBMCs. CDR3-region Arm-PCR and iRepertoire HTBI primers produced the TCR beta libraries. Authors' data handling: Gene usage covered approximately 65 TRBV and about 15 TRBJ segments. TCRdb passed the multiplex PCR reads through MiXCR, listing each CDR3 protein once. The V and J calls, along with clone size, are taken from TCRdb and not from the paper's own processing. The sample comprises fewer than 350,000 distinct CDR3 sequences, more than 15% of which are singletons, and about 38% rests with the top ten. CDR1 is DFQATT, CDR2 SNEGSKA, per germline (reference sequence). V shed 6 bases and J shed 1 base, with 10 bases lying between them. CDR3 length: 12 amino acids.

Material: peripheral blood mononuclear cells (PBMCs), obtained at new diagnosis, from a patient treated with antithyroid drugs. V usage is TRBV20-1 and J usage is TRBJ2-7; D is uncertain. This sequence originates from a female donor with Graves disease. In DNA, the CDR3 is TGCAGTGCAAACGACGGTTCCTACGAGCAGTACTTC. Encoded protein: CSANDGSYEQYF.